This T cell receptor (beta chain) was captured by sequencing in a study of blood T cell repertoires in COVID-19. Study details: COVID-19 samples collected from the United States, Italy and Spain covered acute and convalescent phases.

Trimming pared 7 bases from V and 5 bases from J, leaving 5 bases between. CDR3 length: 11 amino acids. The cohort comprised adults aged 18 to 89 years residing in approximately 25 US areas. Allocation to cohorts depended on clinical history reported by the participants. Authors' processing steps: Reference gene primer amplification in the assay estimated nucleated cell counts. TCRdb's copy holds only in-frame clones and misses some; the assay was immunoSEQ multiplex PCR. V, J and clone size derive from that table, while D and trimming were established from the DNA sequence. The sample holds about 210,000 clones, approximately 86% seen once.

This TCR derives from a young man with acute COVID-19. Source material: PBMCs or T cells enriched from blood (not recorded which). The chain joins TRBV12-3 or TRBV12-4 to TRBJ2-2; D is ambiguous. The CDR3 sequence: CASTQTGELFF. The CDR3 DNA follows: TGTGCCAGCACGCAGACCGGGGAGCTGTTTTTT.